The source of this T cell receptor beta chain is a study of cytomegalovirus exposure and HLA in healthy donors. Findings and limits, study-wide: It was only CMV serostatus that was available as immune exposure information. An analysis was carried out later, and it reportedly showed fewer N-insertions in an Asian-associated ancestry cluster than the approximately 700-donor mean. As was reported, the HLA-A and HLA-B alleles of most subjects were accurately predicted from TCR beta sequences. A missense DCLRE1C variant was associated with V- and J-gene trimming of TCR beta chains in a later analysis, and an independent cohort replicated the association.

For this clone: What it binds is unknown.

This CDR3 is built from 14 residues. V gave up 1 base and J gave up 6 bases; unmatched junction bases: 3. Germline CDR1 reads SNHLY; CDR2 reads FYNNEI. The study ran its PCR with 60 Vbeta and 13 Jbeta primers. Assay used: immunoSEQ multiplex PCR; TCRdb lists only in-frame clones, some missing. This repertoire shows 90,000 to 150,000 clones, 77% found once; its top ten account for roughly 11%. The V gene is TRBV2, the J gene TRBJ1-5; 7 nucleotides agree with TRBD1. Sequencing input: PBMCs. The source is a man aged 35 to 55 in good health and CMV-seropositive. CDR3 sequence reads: CASSEVTGVQPQHF. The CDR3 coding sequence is TGTGCCAGCAGTGAAGTTACAGGGGTTCAGCCCCAGCATTTT. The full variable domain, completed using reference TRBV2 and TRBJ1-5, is EPEVTQTPSHQVTQMGQEVILRCVPISNHLYFYWYRQILGQKVEFLVSFYNNEISEKSEIFDDQFSVERPDGSNFTLKIRSTKLEDSAMYFCASSEVTGVQPQHFGDGTRLSIL.